This T cell receptor (beta chain) is drawn from a study of T cell responses to AZD1222 COVID-19 vaccine. Whole-study results and caveats: Donors were largely white British and mainly female; clonal diversity was possibly underestimated.

Trimming shortened V by 8 bases and J by 5 bases, and 16 bases separated the two germline ends. Germline V gene lookup returns CDR1 LNHDA and CDR2 SQIVND (reference sequence). The CDR3 spans 14 residues. TCRdb keeps only in-frame clones here, not all; method: immunoSEQ multiplex PCR. The table lists fewer than 150,000 clones, roughly nine tenths of them singletons. With respect to this clone: Its antigen is still unknown.

The sequence came from an adult who received the AZD1222 COVID-19 vaccine. The sequenced sample was peripheral blood, obtained 28 days after the second AZD1222 dose. The genes are TRBV19 and TRBJ2-1; no clear D. The chain's CDR3 is CASRTAFLHNEQFF. In nucleotides, the CDR3 is TGTGCCAGTCGAACAGCCTTTCTCCACAATGAGCAGTTCTTC.